This entry concerns a single T cell receptor (beta chain). This clone was detected once. What antigen it recognizes has not been identified. Qualities for individual bases were not recorded, and no much larger clone is one base off. The immunoSEQ Assay, a bias-controlled multiplex PCR, was used to amplify TCRbeta CDR3 regions from genomic DNA. Processing in the source paper ran as follows. The number of nucleated cells in each sample was estimated from the amplification of reference gene primers within the assay. To quantify the absolute abundance of each unique TCRbeta CDR3 rearrangement, sequence reads were collapsed and filtered. For each sample, productive Simpson clonality was calculated by taking the square root of Simpson's diversity index across productive rearrangements. TCRdb took this table from immuneACCESS and kept in-frame rearrangements with V and J called. Such tables lack part of the clones; where checked against another copy, unresolved V genes explain under half of the gap, and the rest is unexplained. Clone size and the V and J calls come from that table; the DNA yielded D and trimming. The sample table records over 60,000 clones; approximately 73% of these occur just once. The ten most abundant clones make up just under 15% of the sample.

One collaborating source in Seattle enrolled patients while the patients were actively infected and followed the patients over time throughout the course of disease. Whole blood was collected in K2EDTA tubes by collaborating institutions according to the institutions' own protocols. For TCRbeta analysis, collaborators shipped samples in one of three forms: frozen whole blood, isolated PBMCs, or DNA extracted from either of those sample types. The data stem from a study of blood T cell repertoires in COVID-19 (dated by TCRdb to between 2020 and 2021). In the study overall: The collaborator samples originated in the United States, Italy and Spain and spanned the acute and convalescent phases of COVID-19. The prospective study material was composed of cDNA or gDNA derived from T cells, B-cell-depleted T cells, or PBMCs. Subjects who had been exposed to COVID-19, were actively infected with it, or had recovered from it provided the deeply sampled blood TCRbeta repertoires that made up the dataset. The repertoires were made available in a free public database intended to serve as a resource for research on the immune response to SARS-CoV-2. Samples were obtained from the ongoing ImmuneRACE study (first 160 participants) and from about 1,300 subjects provided by 6 global collaborators. A de-identified subject ID, COVID-19 status, age in years and sex were almost always included in the sample metadata. HLA class I and class II types, where available, came from metadata supplied by the sample provider rather than from assay-based typing. What the authors observed across the whole study: The amount of clinical and demographic metadata varied by source and participant and was provided uncurated.

CDR1 and CDR2 (SGHTA, FQGTGA) derive from the germline V gene. The V end gives up 5 bases and the J end 4 bases, leaving 11 bases in the junction not matched to a gene. The CDR3 sequence holds 16 residues, the cysteine and phenylalanine included. Just the 48-base CDR3 DNA is kept, in frame starting at base 1. The receptor was isolated from a man in his sixties with COVID-19, enrolled during active disease. Sequenced: peripheral blood. Recombination joined TRBV7-3 with TRBJ2-3, with TRBD2 matching 8 junction bases. The DNA reads as follows: TGTGCCAGCAGCCCCCAGGCGGGGGGAATCCCAGATACGCAGTATTTT. Its translation reads: CASSPQAGGIPDTQYF. Reference TRBV7-3 and TRBJ2-3 proteins supply the regions before and after the CDR3; the full variable domain is: GAGVSQTPSNKVTEKGKYVELRCDPISGHTALYWYRQSLGQGPEFLIYFQGTGAADDSGLPNDRFFAVRPEGSVSTLKIQRTERGDSAVYLCASSPQAGGIPDTQYFGPGTRLTVL.